A single T cell receptor beta chain is shown here with its context. Its matching antigen is unknown. As for treatment: 19 received Ad26.COV2.S at low or high dose, single or two shots; 5 received placebo; per-sample allocation not given. Vaccine and placebo recipients were sampled on day 63 after the first injection. Spike of the Wuhan-strain SARS-CoV-2 was expressed by an Ad26 vector, which formed the vaccine. Germline CDR1 and CDR2: MNHEY and SVGEGT. CDR3 length equals 18 residues. Trimming at V came to 4 bases and at J to 7 bases, leaving 15 bases not matched to a gene. Data came from immunoSEQ multiplex PCR; TCRdb stores just in-frame clones and leaves some out. The repertoire consists of around 300,000 clones, with about 88% occurring once and the leading ten covering roughly 10%. The entry originates in a study of Ad26.COV2.S vaccination and SARS-CoV-2 variants. General study findings and limits: Total responses of T cells may have been underestimated by the analyses of TCR breadth and depth. Post-vaccination spike-specific CD8+ and CD4+ T cell responses reportedly had substantial breadth.

The source is a person aged 18 to 59 who received the Ad26.COV2.S COVID-19 vaccine or a placebo. The sample here was peripheral blood, taken in a trial of Ad26.COV2.S vaccine versus placebo. This sequence joins TRBV6-2 or TRBV6-3 and TRBJ2-1; 11 bases are a match to TRBD2. CDR3 sequence: CASSSPFRTSGRKNEQFF. As DNA, the CDR3 is TGTGCCAGCAGTTCCCCCTTTCGCACTAGCGGGAGAAAGAATGAGCAGTTCTTC.